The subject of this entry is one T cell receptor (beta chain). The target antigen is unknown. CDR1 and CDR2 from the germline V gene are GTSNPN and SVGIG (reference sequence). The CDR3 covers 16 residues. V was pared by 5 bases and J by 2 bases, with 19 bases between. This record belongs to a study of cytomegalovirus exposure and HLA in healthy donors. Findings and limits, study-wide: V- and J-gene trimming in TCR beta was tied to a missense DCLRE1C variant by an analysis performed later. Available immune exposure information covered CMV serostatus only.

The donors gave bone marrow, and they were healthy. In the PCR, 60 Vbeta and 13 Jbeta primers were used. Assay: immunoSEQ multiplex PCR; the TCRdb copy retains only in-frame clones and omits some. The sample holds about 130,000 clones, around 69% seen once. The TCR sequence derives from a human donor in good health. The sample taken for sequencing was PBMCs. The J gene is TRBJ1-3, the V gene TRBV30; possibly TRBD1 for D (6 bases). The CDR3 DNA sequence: TGTGCCTGGGGTCACCAGGGAAAGGGGGCTGGAAACACCATATATTTT. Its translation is CAWGHQGKGAGNTIYF.